The entry below gives a single T cell receptor beta chain sequence along with its context. The antigen is unknown. In this CDR3 the conserved last residue, phenylalanine or tryptophan, is missing, so a read error is likely. The CDR3 has 13 residues. These data originate in a study of tumor-infiltrating lymphocytes in glioblastoma multiforme. Multiple V-beta primers and a C-beta primer amplified TCRB from RNA. TCRdb used MiXCR to reprocess the multiplex PCR reads, holding one entry per CDR3 protein. This sample has some 14,000 distinct CDR3 sequences, with more than 65% found just once. The study's findings and limits: The TCR and somatic mutation analysis included just one glioblastoma patient.

Input material: brain tumor tissue. This receptor was taken from a male donor with glioblastoma. V and J are TRBV12-3 or TRBV12-4 and TRBJ2-5; TRBD2 agrees at 7 bases. The CDR3 here is CAGSGAAGQTQYY. CDR3 coding DNA: TGTGCCGGCAGCGGCGCAGCGGGGCAGACCCAGTACTAC.